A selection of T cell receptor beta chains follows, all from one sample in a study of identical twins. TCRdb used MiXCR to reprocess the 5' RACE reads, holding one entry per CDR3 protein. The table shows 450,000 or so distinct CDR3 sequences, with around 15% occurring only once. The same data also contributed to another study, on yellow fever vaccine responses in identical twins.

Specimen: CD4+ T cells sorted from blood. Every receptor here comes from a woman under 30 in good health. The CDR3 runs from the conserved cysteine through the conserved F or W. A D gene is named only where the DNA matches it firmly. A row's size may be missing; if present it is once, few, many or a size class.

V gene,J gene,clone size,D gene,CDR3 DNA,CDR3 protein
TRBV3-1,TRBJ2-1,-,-,TGTGCCAGCAGCCAAGGCTCGGGGGGCCGGGATGAGCAGTTCTTC,CASSQGSGGRDEQFF
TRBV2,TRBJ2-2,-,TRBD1,TGTGCCAGCAGTGGGGACAGCCGCGGGGAGCTGTTTTTT,CASSGDSRGELFF
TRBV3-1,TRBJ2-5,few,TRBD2,TGTGCCAGCAGCCGCCCTAGCGGGGGTCGTCAAGAGACCCAGTACTTC,CASSRPSGGRQETQYF
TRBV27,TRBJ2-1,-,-,TGTGCCAGCAGTTTGAGGGCAGGGATCATGCATGAGCAGTTCTTC,CASSLRAGIMHEQFF
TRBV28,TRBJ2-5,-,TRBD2,TGTGCCAGCAGCCTACTTACCCACGGGGGGGTGGGAGAGACCCAGTACTTC,CASSLLTHGGVGETQYF
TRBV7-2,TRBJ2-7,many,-,TGTGCCAGCAGCTTAATGGGCTCCAGCTACGAGCAGTACTTC,CASSLMGSSYEQYF
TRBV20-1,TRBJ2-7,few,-,TGCAGTGCTGACAGGACCGGCGCCTACGAGCAGTACTTC,CSADRTGAYEQYF
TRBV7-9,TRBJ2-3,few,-,TGTGCCAGCAGCTTAGAGGGGAAGGAGACAGATACGCAGTATTTT,CASSLEGKETDTQYF
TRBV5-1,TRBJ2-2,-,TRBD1,TGCGCCAGCAGCTTTGGACAGGGGGCCACCGGGGAGCTGTTTTTT,CASSFGQGATGELFF
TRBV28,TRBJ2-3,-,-,TGTGCCAGCAGTTTTGCTAGTCCCCCAGATACGCAGTATTTT,CASSFASPPDTQYF
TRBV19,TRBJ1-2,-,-,TGTGCCAGTAGTACCCCCGGGGCCGGCTATGGCTACACCTTC,CASSTPGAGYGYTF
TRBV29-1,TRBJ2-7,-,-,TGCAGCGTTGAAGATCGCCGCAGGGGTCGCGAGCAGTACTTC,CSVEDRRRGREQYF
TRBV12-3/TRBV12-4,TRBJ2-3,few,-,TGTGCCAGCAGTTTTTGGATAAGCACAGATACGCAGTATTTT,CASSFWISTDTQYF
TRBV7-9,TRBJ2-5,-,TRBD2,TGTGCCAGCAGCCCTCCCTCCGGGACTAGCGGGCAAGAGACCCAGTACTTC,CASSPPSGTSGQETQYF
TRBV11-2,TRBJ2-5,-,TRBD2,TGTGCCAGCAGTAAGAGGGCTAGCGGGGGTTTTCTTTCAGAGACCCAGTACTTC,CASSKRASGGFLSETQYF
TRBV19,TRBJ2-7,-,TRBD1,TGTGCCAGTAGTATGGGACAGGGGGCGCGGGAGCAGTACTTC,CASSMGQGAREQYF
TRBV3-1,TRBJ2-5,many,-,TGTGCCAGCAGCCAATGGAGGGGATGGGAAGAAGAGACCCAGTACTTC,CASSQWRGWEEETQYF
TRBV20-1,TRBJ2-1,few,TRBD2,TGCAGTGCTAGAACTAGCGGGGAGTACAATGAGCAGTTCTTC,CSARTSGEYNEQFF
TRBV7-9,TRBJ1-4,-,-,TGTGCCAGCAGTACCCGTAGGACTAATGAAAAACTGTTTTTT,CASSTRRTNEKLFF
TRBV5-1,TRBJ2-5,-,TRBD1,TGCGCCAGCAGCCCCCGACCGGACAGGGGGTGGGAGACCCAGTACTTC,CASSPRPDRGWETQYF
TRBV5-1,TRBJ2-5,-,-,TGCGCCAGCAGGGGAGGAGCTGGGGAGACCCAGTACTTC,CASRGGAGETQYF
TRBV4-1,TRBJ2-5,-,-,TGCGCCAGCAGCCAAGCTCCTTCCGGACCACAAGAGACCCAGTACTTC,CASSQAPSGPQETQYF
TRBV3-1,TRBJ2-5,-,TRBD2,TGTGCCAGCAGCCAAGGATCCGCTAGCGGGAGGGAAGAGACCCAGTACTTC,CASSQGSASGREETQYF
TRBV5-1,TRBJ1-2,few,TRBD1,TGCGCCAGCAGCTTGGAGAATGGACAGGACTATGGCTACACCTTC,CASSLENGQDYGYTF
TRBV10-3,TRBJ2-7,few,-,TGTGCCATCACCCAGGGGGGGAGCTTGGGCGAGCAGTACTTC,CAITQGGSLGEQYF
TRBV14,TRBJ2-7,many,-,TGTGCCAGCAGCCAAGATCCGTCGAAGGGAACCTACGAGCAGTACTTC,CASSQDPSKGTYEQYF
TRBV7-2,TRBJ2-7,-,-,TGTGCCAGCAGCTTAAATAGTGTCAGGCCCTCCTACGAGCAGTACTTC,CASSLNSVRPSYEQYF
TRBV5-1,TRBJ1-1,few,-,TGCGCCAGCAGCCCAAAGGGTAACACTGAAGCTTTCTTT,CASSPKGNTEAFF
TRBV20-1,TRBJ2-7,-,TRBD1,TGCAGTGCTAGAGATGCACAGGGGCGCGAGCAGTACTTC,CSARDAQGREQYF
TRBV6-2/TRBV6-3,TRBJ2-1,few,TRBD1,TGTGCCAGCAGTTACCTGGCGACAGGGCCGAGAGGTTACAATGAGCAGTTCTTC,CASSYLATGPRGYNEQFF
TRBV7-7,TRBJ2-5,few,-,TGTGCTAGCAGCTTGGGACGGGCGAGCGAGACCCAGTACTTC,CASSLGRASETQYF
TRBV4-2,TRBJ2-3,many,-,TGTGCCAGCAGCCAAAGGCAGGGCGGAGATAACACAGATACGCAGTATTTT,CASSQRQGGDNTDTQYF
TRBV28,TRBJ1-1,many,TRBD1,TGTGCCAGCAGTTTGTGGGGACAGGGGGCGCATGTTGAAGCTTTCTTT,CASSLWGQGAHVEAFF
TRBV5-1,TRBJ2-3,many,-,TGCGCCAGCAGCTGGACGATCTACACAGATACGCAGTATTTT,CASSWTIYTDTQYF
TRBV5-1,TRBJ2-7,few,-,TGCGCCAGCAGCTTGGAGGCCGTCGGTGAGCAGTACTTC,CASSLEAVGEQYF
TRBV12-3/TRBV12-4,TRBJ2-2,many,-,TGTGCCAGCACACCTACGAACACCGGGGAGCTGTTTTTT,CASTPTNTGELFF
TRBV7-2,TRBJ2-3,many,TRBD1,TGTGCCAGCAGCTCCCGACAGGGAGGCACAGATACGCAGTATTTT,CASSSRQGGTDTQYF
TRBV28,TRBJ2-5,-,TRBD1,TGTGCCAGCAGCCCAGCGACAGGGGGCGGTGAGACCCAGTACTTC,CASSPATGGGETQYF
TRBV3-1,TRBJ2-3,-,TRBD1,TGTGCCAGCACCAGGGGGACAGTTACTAGCACAGATACGCAGTATTTT,CASTRGTVTSTDTQYF
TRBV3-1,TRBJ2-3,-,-,TGTGCCAGCAGCCAGGGACAACCCATCACAGATACGCAGTATTTT,CASSQGQPITDTQYF
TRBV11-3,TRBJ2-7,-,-,TGTGCCAGCAGCTACCGGGCGGCAAGCTCCTACGAGCAGTACTTC,CASSYRAASSYEQYF